The entry that follows covers one T cell receptor beta chain sequence. The data originate from a study of blood T cell repertoires in COVID-19. Study context: The samples span acute and convalescent COVID-19 from the United States, Italy and Spain. The analysed material was cDNA or gDNA that came from T cells, B-cell-depleted T cells, or PBMCs.

Trimming cost V 3 bases and J 2 bases, with 11 bases left between them. CDR1 is ENHRY and CDR2 is SYGVKD in the germline V gene. The CDR3 loop spans 14 amino acids. As originally analysed: For nucleated cells, counts were estimated from reference gene primer amplification. Data came from immunoSEQ multiplex PCR; TCRdb stores just in-frame clones and leaves some out. V, J and clone size are taken as reported in that table, and D and trimming were inferred from the DNA itself. The table lists approximately 460,000 clones, 89% of them singletons. In Seattle, patients joined the study during active infection and were tracked longitudinally.

Sequencing was done on a sample of peripheral blood. J is TRBJ2-7 and V is TRBV10-3; D perhaps matches TRBD1 (5 bases). The clonotype originates from a man aged 18 to 29 with COVID-19, enrolled during active disease. CDR3 nucleotide sequence: TGTGCCATCAGTGATCAGGACATCGCCTACGAGCAGTACTTC. Amino acids: CAISDQDIAYEQYF.